This T cell receptor beta chain is from a study of cytomegalovirus exposure and HLA in healthy donors. The study's findings and limits: Most TCR sequences were rare, but some public TCRs occurred in many donors. Association of a missense DCLRE1C variant with TCR beta V- and J-gene trimming was reported in a later analysis. Only CMV serostatus was available as immune exposure information. About 87% or about 30% of the time was how often most TCR beta V segments were productive, according to an earlier analysis.

The primer mix had 60 Vbeta and 13 Jbeta primers. This table comes from immunoSEQ multiplex PCR, and its TCRdb copy is limited to in-frame clones, with some not included. The sample lists about 170,000 clones; roughly 78% were seen once. The CDR3 is 16 amino acids. Remarks on this clone: Its specificity is not known.

The chain carries TRBV21-1 and TRBJ2-3; the D call in the table, TRBD2, was not verified against the DNA. TRBV21-1 is a listed pseudogene. The receptor was derived from a woman aged 50 to 65 in good health and CMV-seropositive. Input material: PBMCs. In DNA form, the CDR3 reads TGTGCCAGCAGCAACCCTAGCGGGGTTAGCACAGATACGCAGTATTTT. Encoded protein: CASSNPSGVSTDTQYF.